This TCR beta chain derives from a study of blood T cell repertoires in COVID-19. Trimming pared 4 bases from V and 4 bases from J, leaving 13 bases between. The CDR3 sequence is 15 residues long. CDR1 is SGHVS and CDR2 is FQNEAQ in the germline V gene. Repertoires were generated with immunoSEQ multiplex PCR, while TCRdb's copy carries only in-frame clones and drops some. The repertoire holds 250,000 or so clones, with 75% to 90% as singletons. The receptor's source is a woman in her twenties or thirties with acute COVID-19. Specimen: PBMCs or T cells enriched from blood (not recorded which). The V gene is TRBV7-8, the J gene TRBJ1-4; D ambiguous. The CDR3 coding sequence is TGTGCCAGCAGCTACTACACCCCCAATAATGAAAAACTGTTTTTT. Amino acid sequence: CASSYYTPNNEKLFF.